The sequence of this T cell receptor (beta chain) was determined in a study of blood T cells in healthy people across ages. Study-wide background: When template switching was applied, about one barcoded beta molecule was captured per two T cells.

Study-wide points: Older individuals had lower TCR beta diversity per million T cells (the decline was roughly linear).

Primed by a sample-barcoded 5' primer and a J-beta primer mix, a second PCR proceeded for roughly 6 to 12 cycles. Unique molecular identifiers of 12 random nucleotides labeled each cDNA. MiXCR was run by TCRdb on the 5' RACE reads, yielding one entry per CDR3 protein. The data show just under 900,000 distinct CDR3 sequences, 29% seen once. This CDR3 has 13 amino acids. Germline CDR1 and CDR2: KGHSH and LQKENI. Deletions cut 6 bases from V and 4 bases from J, with 13 bases between. Notes on this clonotype: The antigen is unknown.

The source is an elderly woman in good health. The chain recombines TRBV18 with TRBJ2-7; perhaps TRBD2 as D (6 bases). The specimen was blood. CDR3 nucleotide sequence: TGTGCCAGCTCCGGGGGACTGGTTTACGAGCAGTACTTC. Amino acid sequence: CASSGGLVYEQYF.